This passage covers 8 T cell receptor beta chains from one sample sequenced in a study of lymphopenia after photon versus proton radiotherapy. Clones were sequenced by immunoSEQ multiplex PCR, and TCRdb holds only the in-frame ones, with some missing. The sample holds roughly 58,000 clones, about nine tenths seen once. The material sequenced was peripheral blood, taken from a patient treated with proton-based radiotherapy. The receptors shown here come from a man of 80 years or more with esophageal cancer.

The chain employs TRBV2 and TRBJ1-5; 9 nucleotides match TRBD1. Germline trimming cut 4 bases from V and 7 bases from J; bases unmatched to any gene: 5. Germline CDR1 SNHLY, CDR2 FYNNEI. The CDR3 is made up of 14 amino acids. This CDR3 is CASSATGGVQPQHF. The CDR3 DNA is TGTGCCAGCAGTGCTACAGGGGGCGTACAGCCCCAGCATTTT.

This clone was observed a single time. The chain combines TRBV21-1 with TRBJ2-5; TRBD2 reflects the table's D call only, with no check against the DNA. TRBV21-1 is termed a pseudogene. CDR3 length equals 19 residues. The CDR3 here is CASSKRSRPGLADQETQYF. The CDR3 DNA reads TGTGCCAGCAGCAAAAGGAGTCGACCTGGACTAGCGGATCAAGAGACCCAGTACTTC.

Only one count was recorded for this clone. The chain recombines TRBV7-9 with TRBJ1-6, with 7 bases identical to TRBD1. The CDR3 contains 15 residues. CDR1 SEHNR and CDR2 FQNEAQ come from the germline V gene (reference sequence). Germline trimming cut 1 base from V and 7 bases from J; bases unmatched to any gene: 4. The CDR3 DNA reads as TGTGCCAGCAGCTTAGAGGGGACAGAAAATTCACCCCTCCACTTT. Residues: CASSLEGTENSPLHF.

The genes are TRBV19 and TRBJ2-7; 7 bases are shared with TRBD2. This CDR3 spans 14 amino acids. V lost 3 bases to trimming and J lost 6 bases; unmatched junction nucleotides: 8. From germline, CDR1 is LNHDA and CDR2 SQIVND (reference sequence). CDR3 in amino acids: CASSMGGTEGEQYF. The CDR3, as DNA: TGTGCCAGTAGTATGGGGGGGACTGAGGGCGAGCAGTACTTC.

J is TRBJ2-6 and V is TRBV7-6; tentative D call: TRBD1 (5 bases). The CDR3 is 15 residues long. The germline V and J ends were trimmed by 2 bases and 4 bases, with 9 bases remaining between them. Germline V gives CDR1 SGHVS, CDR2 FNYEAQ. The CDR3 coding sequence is TGTGCCAGCAGCTTACAGGGATGGGGGGCCAACGTCCTGACTTTC. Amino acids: CASSLQGWGANVLTF. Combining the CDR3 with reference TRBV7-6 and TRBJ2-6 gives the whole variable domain GAGVSQSPRYKVTKRGQDVALRCDPISGHVSLYWYRQALGQGPEFLTYFNYEAQQDKSGLPNDRFSAERPEGSISTLTIQRTEQRDSAMYRCASSLQGWGANVLTFGAGSRLTVL.

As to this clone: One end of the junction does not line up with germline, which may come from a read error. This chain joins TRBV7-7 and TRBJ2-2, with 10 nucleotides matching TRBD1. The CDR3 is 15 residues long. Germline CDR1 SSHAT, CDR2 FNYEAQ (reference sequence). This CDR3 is CASSQTTGGSGELFF. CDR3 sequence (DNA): TGTGCTAGCAGCCAAACGACAGGGGGCAGCGGGGAGCTGTTTTTT. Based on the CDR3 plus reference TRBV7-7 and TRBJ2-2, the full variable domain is GAGVSQSPRYKVTKRGQDVTLRCDPISSHATLYWYQQALGQGPEFLTYFNYEAQPDKSGLPSDRFSAERPEGSISTLTIQRTEQRDSAMYRCASSQTTGGSGELFFGEGSRLTVL.

The CDR3 bases are TGCGCCAGCAGCCCGGGGATCACTAATGAAAAACTGTTTTTT. This translates into CASSPGITNEKLFF. V gene TRBV4-1 combines with J gene TRBJ1-4; D is unclear. Germline V gene lookup returns CDR1 MGHRA and CDR2 YSYEKL. This CDR3 contains 14 residues. The V end lost 4 bases, the J end lost 2 bases, and 8 bases lay between the germline ends.

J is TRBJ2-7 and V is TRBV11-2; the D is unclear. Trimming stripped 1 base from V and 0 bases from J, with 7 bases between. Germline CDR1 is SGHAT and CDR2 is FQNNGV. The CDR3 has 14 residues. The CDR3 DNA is TGTGCCAGCAGCTTAGCAGCGCGCTCCTACGAGCAGTACTTC. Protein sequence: CASSLAARSYEQYF. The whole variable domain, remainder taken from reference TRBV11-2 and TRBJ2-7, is EAGVAQSPRYKIIEKRQSVAFWCNPISGHATLYWYQQILGQGPKLLIQFQNNGVVDDSQLPKDRFSAERLKGVDSTLKIQPAKLEDSAVYLCASSLAARSYEQYFGPGTRLTVT.